Following are 32 T cell receptor beta chains from one sample sequenced in a study of early stage breast cancer tumors. TCRdb's copy holds only in-frame clones and misses some; the assay was immunoSEQ multiplex PCR. The sample carries about 36,000 clones, approximately 74% recorded once. The sequenced material came from blood. Receptor source: a person aged 55 to 70 with breast cancer.

This clone was observed a few times. The chain is built from TRBV29-1 and TRBJ1-1; D gene ambiguous. Trimming removed 7 bases at V and 0 bases at J, with 6 bases between. CDR1 is SQVTM, CDR2 ANQGSEA, per germline. The CDR3 sequence is 11 residues long. For the CDR3, the DNA is TGCAGCGGTTCAGTGAACACTGAAGCTTTCTTT. Residues: CSGSVNTEAFF. Filled out from reference TRBV29-1 and TRBJ1-1, the complete variable domain reads SAVISQKPSRDICQRGTSLTIQCQVDSQVTMMFWYRQQPGQSLTLIATANQGSEATYESGFVIDKFPISRPNLTFSTLTVSNMSPEDSSIYLCSGSVNTEAFFGQGTRLTVV.

The CDR3 DNA is TGTGCCAGCAGTGATGCCTTCCGGGACAGGGGAAATGAGCAGTTCTTC. Its translation: CASSDAFRDRGNEQFF. The rearrangement joins TRBV6-1 to TRBJ2-1, with 10 bases matching TRBD1. V trimming: 3 bases; J trimming: 7 bases; junction bases outside the gene matches: 9. The CDR3 is made up of 16 amino acids. Germline V gene lookup returns CDR1 MNHNS and CDR2 SASEGT.

This clone was observed once. The chain recombines TRBV5-1 with TRBJ1-2; no clear D gene. From germline, CDR1 is SGHRS and CDR2 YFSETQ. The CDR3 contains 15 residues. V lost 0 bases to trimming and J lost 2 bases, with 11 bases between them. In nucleotides, the CDR3 is TGCGCCAGCAGCTTGGGCAGCCGGGGAAACTATGGCTACACCTTC. Translating it yields CASSLGSRGNYGYTF. Full variable domain (outside the CDR3, taken from reference TRBV5-1 and TRBJ1-2): KAGVTQTPRYLIKTRGQQVTLSCSPISGHRSVSWYQQTPGQGLQFLFEYFSETQRNKGNFPGRFSGRQFSNSRSEMNVSTLELGDSALYLCASSLGSRGNYGYTFGSGTRLTVV.

Here the CDR3 DNA reads TGTGCCAGTAGTATCAGCAAGACCGTTCATCCCTCCTACGAGCAGTACTTC. Its protein product is CASSISKTVHPSYEQYF. The rearrangement links TRBV19 to TRBJ2-7; no reliable D call. The V and J ends lost 3 bases and 0 bases respectively, with 18 bases between them. CDR1 LNHDA and CDR2 SQIVND come from the germline V gene (reference sequence). The CDR3 totals 17 residues.

V and J are TRBV6-5 and TRBJ1-1; D remains unclear. The V and J ends lost 0 bases and 5 bases respectively, with 7 bases between them. The CDR3 has 13 amino acids. CDR1 is MNHEY and CDR2 is SVGAGI in the germline V gene. CDR3 in DNA: TGTGCCAGCAGTTACTCAGGCCTGACTGAAGCTTTCTTT. Encoded protein: CASSYSGLTEAFF.

V usage is TRBV29-1 and J usage is TRBJ1-1, with D uncertain. Trimming pared 5 bases from V and 1 base from J, leaving 8 bases between. From germline, CDR1 is SQVTM and CDR2 ANQGSEA. The CDR3 is made up of 12 amino acids. The CDR3 coding sequence is TGCAGCGTTTCGTGGGGGAACACTGAAGCTTTCTTT. It codes for CSVSWGNTEAFF.

This clone was seen once. The chain combines TRBV5-6 with TRBJ1-1, with TRBD1 as a possible D gene (5 bases). Germline V lookup: CDR1 SGHDT, CDR2 YYEEEE. The CDR3 loop spans 14 amino acids. Trimming cost V 2 bases and J 1 base, with 9 bases left between them. DNA of the CDR3: TGTGCCAGCAGCTTTCAGGGAAGGAACACTGAAGCTTTCTTT. As protein: CASSFQGRNTEAFF.

The gene calls are TRBV9 and TRBJ1-4, with D perhaps matching TRBD1 (6 bases). Germline CDR1 SGDLS, CDR2 YYNGEE. V was pared by 0 bases and J by 7 bases, with 16 bases between. The CDR3 length is 16 residues. CDR3 loop: CASSVEGRGTVEKLFF. The CDR3 coding sequence is TGTGCCAGCAGCGTAGAAGGGAGGGGGACCGTTGAAAAACTGTTTTTT.

The J gene is TRBJ2-7, the V gene TRBV5-1; TRBD1 aligns across 9 bases. Germline V CDR1 and CDR2: SGHRS, YFSETQ. J lost 7 bases, V lost 4 bases, and 9 bases had no gene match. This CDR3 contains 14 residues. CDR3: CASSRTGALREQYF. Here the CDR3 DNA reads TGCGCCAGCAGCCGGACAGGGGCTCTTCGGGAGCAGTACTTC.

The chain recombines TRBV7-9 with TRBJ1-2; TRBD1 matches at 10 bases. Losses at the gene ends were 4 bases for V and 2 bases for J; bases not matched to a gene: 1. The CDR3 is 14 amino acids. In germline, CDR1 is SEHNR, CDR2 FQNEAQ (reference sequence). The CDR3 DNA reads as TGTGCCAGCAGCTCGGGACAGGGGAACTATGGCTACACCTTC. Amino acid sequence: CASSSGQGNYGYTF.

The genes are TRBV15 and TRBJ2-7, with 9 bases fitting TRBD2. The length of the CDR3 is 14 residues. From germline, CDR1 is LNHNV and CDR2 YYDKDF (reference sequence). The J segment lost 2 bases and the V segment lost 4 bases, leaving 3 bases of the junction unmatched. DNA for the CDR3: TGTGCCACCAGCAAGACTAGCGGAGCCTACGAGCAGTACTTC. This translates into CATSKTSGAYEQYF.

The chain has TRBV14 and TRBJ1-6; possibly TRBD1 for D (5 bases). CDR1 is SGHDN, CDR2 FVKESK, per germline. Trimming pared 1 base from V and 5 bases from J, leaving 9 bases between. The CDR3 extends over 15 amino acids. In DNA, the CDR3 is TGTGCCAGCAGCCAAGGTGGGACGAATAATTCACCCCTCCACTTT. Its protein is CASSQGGTNNSPLHF.

This clone was detected once. This sequence joins TRBV7-8 and TRBJ2-5; a weak D match, TRBD1 (5 bases). The CDR3 spans 14 residues. Trimming shortened V by 1 base and J by 5 bases, and 11 bases separated the two germline ends. Germline CDR1 SGHVS, CDR2 FQNEAQ. This CDR3 reads CASSLGGRAETQYF. DNA for the CDR3: TGTGCCAGCAGCTTAGGGGGCAGGGCGGAGACCCAGTACTTC.

The CDR3 here is CSPLAVVGGYTF. CDR3 coding DNA: TGCAGCCCCTTGGCGGTGGTTGGTGGCTACACCTTC. This chain uses TRBV29-1 with TRBJ1-2, with unresolved D. This CDR3 comprises 12 residues. V lost 8 bases and J 7 bases, leaving 17 bases between the germline ends. Germline values: CDR1 SQVTM, CDR2 ANQGSEA.

This chain uses TRBV5-1 with TRBJ1-4, with 11 bases that match TRBD1. The CDR3 has 17 residues. V was pared by 0 bases and J by 6 bases, with 7 bases of the junction left unmatched. Germline-derived CDR1 and CDR2 are SGHRS and YFSETQ. The CDR3 protein is CASSLAWTGGRDEKLFF. For the CDR3, the DNA is TGCGCCAGCAGCTTGGCTTGGACAGGGGGCCGGGATGAAAAACTGTTTTTT.

This clone occurred once. This chain uses TRBV6-5 with TRBJ2-1; D is undetermined. Germline V CDR1 and CDR2: MNHEY, SVGAGI. The CDR3 runs to 14 residues. V lost 6 bases and J 0 bases, leaving 9 bases between the germline ends. DNA for the CDR3: TGTGCCAGCAGGGAATATGACTCCTACAATGAGCAGTTCTTC. This sequence encodes CASREYDSYNEQFF.

The J gene is TRBJ2-7, the V gene TRBV7-2, with D maybe TRBD2 (5 bases). Germline-derived CDR1 and CDR2 are SGHTA and FQGNSA. The V end lost 5 bases, the J end lost 4 bases, and 9 bases lay between the germline ends. The CDR3 runs 12 residues. The CDR3 DNA reads as TGTGCCAGCAGCAAGAGCGGTTACGAGCAGTACTTC. This encodes CASSKSGYEQYF.

This clone was counted between two and nine times. This chain uses TRBV4-1 with TRBJ1-5, with a possible D match to TRBD1 (6 bases). The CDR3 is 18 residues long. V was trimmed by 0 bases and J by 0 bases, leaving 15 bases between them. In germline, CDR1 is MGHRA, CDR2 YSYEKL. CDR3 loop: CASSQDRGTRYSNQPQHF. For the CDR3, the DNA is TGCGCCAGCAGCCAAGATAGGGGGACACGTTATAGCAATCAGCCCCAGCATTTT.

On this clone itself: In the same sample, other DNA sequences code for this CDR3. This chain uses TRBV6-5 with TRBJ2-7; 8 nucleotides line up with TRBD1. The CDR3 sequence is 14 residues long. In germline, CDR1 is MNHEY, CDR2 SVGAGI. The trim removed 6 bases at V and 4 bases at J, leaving 8 bases unmatched. CDR3 bases: TGTGCCAGCAGCTACCTTCGGACAGGGTACGAGCAGTACTTC. Its protein is CASSYLRTGYEQYF.

In this sample, this clone turned up a few times. The chain links TRBV5-1 to TRBJ1-1, with D maybe TRBD1 (6 bases). CDR1 and CDR2 from the germline V gene are SGHRS and YFSETQ. CDR3 length: 17 amino acids. Trimming removed 1 base at V and 0 bases at J, with 16 bases between. DNA for the CDR3: TGCGCCAGCAGCTTGACAGGGTCAGCATTGATGAACACTGAAGCTTTCTTT. Protein: CASSLTGSALMNTEAFF.

V usage is TRBV18 and J usage is TRBJ1-4, with a tentative D call TRBD1 (6 bases). CDR1 and CDR2 (germline): KGHSH, LQKENI. V lost 10 bases and J 8 bases, leaving 17 bases between the germline ends. The CDR3 sequence is 13 residues long. The CDR3 spells CATQPGAREKLFF. CDR3 bases: TGTGCCACCCAACCGGGGGCGAGGGAAAAACTGTTTTTT.

The chain recombines TRBV27 with TRBJ1-2; D is unresolved. The V gene lost 4 bases and the J gene lost 1 base, with 13 bases spanning the gap. CDR3 length equals 15 residues. Looked up from germline, CDR1 is MNHEY and CDR2 is SMNVEV (reference sequence). For the CDR3, the DNA is TGTGCCAGCAGTTCCTGGGAGTCCCTTAACTATGGCTACACCTTC. Its translation: CASSSWESLNYGYTF.

The chain joins TRBV7-2 to TRBJ2-5; 8 bases map to TRBD1. CDR1 and CDR2 (germline): SGHTA, FQGNSA. CDR3 size: 17 residues. The junction had 13 bases not matched to a gene; V was cut back by 4 bases and J by 3 bases. CDR3 sequence: CASSSSVRTGLEETQYF. CDR3 nucleotides: TGTGCCAGCAGCTCATCCGTCAGGACAGGGCTGGAAGAGACCCAGTACTTC.

The V call is TRBV7-6, the J call TRBJ2-3; TRBD2 matches at 8 bases. Germline loops: CDR1 SGHVS, CDR2 FNYEAQ. V shed 6 bases and J 2 bases; nucleotides not matched to a gene: 10. The CDR3 contains 16 residues. The CDR3 region is CASSPRGSGTTDTQYF. The CDR3 nucleotides are TGTGCCAGCAGTCCCCGGGGTAGCGGGACCACAGATACGCAGTATTTT.

The V gene is TRBV9, the J gene TRBJ2-7; 9 nucleotides line up with TRBD1. The CDR3 loop spans 14 amino acids. V gave up 4 bases and J gave up 5 bases; unmatched junction bases: 7. The germline gives CDR1 SGDLS, CDR2 YYNGEE. DNA of the CDR3: TGTGCCAGCAGCCATTCGGGACAGGGCAACGAGCAGTACTTC. Protein sequence: CASSHSGQGNEQYF.

The rearrangement uses TRBV21-1 and TRBJ2-7; the table's D call TRBD1 went unverified against the DNA. TRBV21-1 is assigned pseudogene status. The CDR3 has 18 amino acids. In nucleotides, the CDR3 is TGTGCCAGCAACCCTGGACGGCATGGGACAGGTGGCGTAGGCGAGCAGTACTTC. Protein: CASNPGRHGTGGVGEQYF.

The sample holds a few counts of this clone. V gene TRBV11-3 combines with J gene TRBJ1-4; unclear D gene. The CDR3 runs to 15 residues. Germline assignment: CDR1 SGHNT and CDR2 YENEEA. V lost 4 bases, J lost 0 bases, and 9 bases lay in between. For the CDR3, the DNA is TGTGCCAGCAGCTCGCCGCATCCAACTAATGAAAAACTGTTTTTT. This encodes CASSSPHPTNEKLFF.

The genes are TRBV6-1 and TRBJ1-6; 9 bases map to TRBD1. Germline CDR1 and CDR2: MNHNS and SASEGT. The ends lost 4 bases at V and 9 bases at J; junction bases unmatched: 10. The CDR3 is 16 residues long. CDR3 loop: CASSALQGARASPLHF. The CDR3 nucleotides are TGTGCCAGCAGTGCGCTACAGGGGGCGCGGGCTTCACCCCTCCACTTT.

V and J are TRBV4-1 and TRBJ1-3, with unresolved D. Trimming cost V 1 base and J 1 base, with 17 bases left between them. Germline-derived CDR1 and CDR2 are MGHRA and YSYEKL. This CDR3 spans 18 amino acids. This CDR3 is CASSQGRQGPSSGNTIYF. For the CDR3, the DNA is TGCGCCAGCAGCCAAGGCCGCCAAGGACCTTCATCTGGAAACACCATATATTTT.

The rearrangement joins TRBV19 to TRBJ1-4; D unresolved. The germline V gene encodes CDR1 LNHDA and CDR2 SQIVND (reference sequence). The germline V and J ends were trimmed by 5 bases and 0 bases, with 7 bases remaining between them. CDR3 size: 14 residues. CDR3 loop: CASSSRPTNEKLFF. CDR3 bases: TGTGCCAGTAGTTCCCGCCCAACTAATGAAAAACTGTTTTTT.

This clone is medium-sized (0.01 to 0.1%) in the sample. J is TRBJ2-3 and V is TRBV6-4, with TRBD2 as a possible D gene (5 bases). CDR3 length: 15 residues. Trimming left V 0 bases short and J 2 bases short, with 9 bases between. CDR1 is MRHNA, CDR2 SNTAGT, per germline. DNA of the CDR3: TGTGCCAGCAGTGACTCGAAGGGAGACACAGATACGCAGTATTTT. Translation gives CASSDSKGDTDTQYF.

The chain employs TRBV25-1 and TRBJ1-1; 8 positions match TRBD1. V trimming: 5 bases; J trimming: 5 bases; junction bases outside the gene matches: 7. CDR1 and CDR2 from the germline V gene are MGHDK and SYGVNS. The CDR3 runs 14 residues. CDR3 sequence reads: CASSMTGAGTEAFF. CDR3 sequence (DNA): TGTGCCAGCAGTATGACAGGGGCGGGGACTGAAGCTTTCTTT.